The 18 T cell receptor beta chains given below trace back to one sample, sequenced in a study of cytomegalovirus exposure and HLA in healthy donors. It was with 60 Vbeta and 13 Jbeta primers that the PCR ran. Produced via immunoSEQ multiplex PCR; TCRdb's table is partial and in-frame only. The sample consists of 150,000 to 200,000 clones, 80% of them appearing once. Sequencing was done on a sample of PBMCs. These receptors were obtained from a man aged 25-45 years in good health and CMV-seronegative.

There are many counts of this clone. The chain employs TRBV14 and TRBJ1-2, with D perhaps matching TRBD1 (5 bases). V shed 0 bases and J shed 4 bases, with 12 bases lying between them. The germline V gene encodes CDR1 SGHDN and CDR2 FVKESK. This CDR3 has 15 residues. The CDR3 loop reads CASSQEAGRGYGYTF. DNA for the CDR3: TGTGCCAGCAGCCAAGAGGCAGGGAGGGGCTATGGCTACACCTTC.

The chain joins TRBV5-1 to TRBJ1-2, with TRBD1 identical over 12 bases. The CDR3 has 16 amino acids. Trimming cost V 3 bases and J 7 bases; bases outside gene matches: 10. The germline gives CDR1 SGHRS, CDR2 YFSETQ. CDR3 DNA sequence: TGCGCCAGCAGCTCTGATTTGGGACAGGGGGCGTTTGGCTACACCTTC. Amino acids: CASSSDLGQGAFGYTF.

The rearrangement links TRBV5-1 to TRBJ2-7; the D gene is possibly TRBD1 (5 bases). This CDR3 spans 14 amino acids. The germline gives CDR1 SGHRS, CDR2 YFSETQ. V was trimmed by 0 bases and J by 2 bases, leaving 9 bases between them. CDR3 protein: CASSLAGRAYEQYF. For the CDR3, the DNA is TGCGCCAGCAGCTTGGCCGGCAGGGCCTACGAGCAGTACTTC. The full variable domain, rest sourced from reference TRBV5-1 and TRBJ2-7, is KAGVTQTPRYLIKTRGQQVTLSCSPISGHRSVSWYQQTPGQGLQFLFEYFSETQRNKGNFPGRFSGRQFSNSRSEMNVSTLELGDSALYLCASSLAGRAYEQYFGPGTRLTVT.

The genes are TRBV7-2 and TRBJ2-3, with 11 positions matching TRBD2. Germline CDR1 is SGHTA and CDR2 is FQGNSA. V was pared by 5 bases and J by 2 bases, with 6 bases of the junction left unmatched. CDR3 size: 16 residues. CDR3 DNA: TGTGCCAGCAGCCCCGGACTAGCGGGTCTCACAGATACGCAGTATTTT. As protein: CASSPGLAGLTDTQYF.

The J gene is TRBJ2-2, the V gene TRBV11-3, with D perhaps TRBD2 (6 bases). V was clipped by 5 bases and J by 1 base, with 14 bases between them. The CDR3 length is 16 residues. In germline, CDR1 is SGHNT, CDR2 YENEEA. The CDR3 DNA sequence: TGTGCCAGCAGCAAGACACAAGCGGGGAACACCGGGGAGCTGTTTTTT. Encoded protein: CASSKTQAGNTGELFF.

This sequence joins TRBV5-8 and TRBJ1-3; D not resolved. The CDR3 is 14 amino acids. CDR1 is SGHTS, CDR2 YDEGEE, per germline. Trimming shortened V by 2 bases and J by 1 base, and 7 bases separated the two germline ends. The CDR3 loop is CASSLQSSGNTIYF. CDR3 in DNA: TGTGCCAGCAGCTTACAGAGTTCTGGAAACACCATATATTTT. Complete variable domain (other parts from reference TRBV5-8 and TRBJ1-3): EAGVTQSPTHLIKTRGQQATLRCSPISGHTSVYWYQQALGLGLQFLLWYDEGEERNRGNFPPRFSGRQFPNYSSELNVNALELEDSALYLCASSLQSSGNTIYFGEGSWLTVV.

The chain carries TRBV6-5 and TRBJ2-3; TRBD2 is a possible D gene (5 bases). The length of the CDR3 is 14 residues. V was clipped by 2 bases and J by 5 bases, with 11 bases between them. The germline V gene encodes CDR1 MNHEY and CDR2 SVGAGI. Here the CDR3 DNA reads TGTGCCAGCAGTTACCGGGGAGTAAGAGATACGCAGTATTTT. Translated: CASSYRGVRDTQYF.

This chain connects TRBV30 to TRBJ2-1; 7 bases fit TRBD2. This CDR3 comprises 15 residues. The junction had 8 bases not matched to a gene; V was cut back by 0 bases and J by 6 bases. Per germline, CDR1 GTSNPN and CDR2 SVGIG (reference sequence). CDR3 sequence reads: CAWSVDGRTRNEQFF. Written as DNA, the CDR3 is TGTGCCTGGAGTGTAGACGGGAGGACGCGCAATGAGCAGTTCTTC.

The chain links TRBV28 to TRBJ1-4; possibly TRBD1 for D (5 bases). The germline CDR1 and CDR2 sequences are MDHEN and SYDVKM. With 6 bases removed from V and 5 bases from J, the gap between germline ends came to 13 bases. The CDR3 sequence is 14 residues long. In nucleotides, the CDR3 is TGTGCCAGCAGCTATCCGGCAGGGAATGAAAAACTGTTTTTT. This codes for CASSYPAGNEKLFF.

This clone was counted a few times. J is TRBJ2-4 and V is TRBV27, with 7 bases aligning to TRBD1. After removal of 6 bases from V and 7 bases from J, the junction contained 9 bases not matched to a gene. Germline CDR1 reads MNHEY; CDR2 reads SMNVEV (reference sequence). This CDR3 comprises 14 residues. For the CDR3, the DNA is TGTGCCAGCAGAACAACAGGGGCAAGGAACATTCAGTACTTC. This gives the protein CASRTTGARNIQYF.

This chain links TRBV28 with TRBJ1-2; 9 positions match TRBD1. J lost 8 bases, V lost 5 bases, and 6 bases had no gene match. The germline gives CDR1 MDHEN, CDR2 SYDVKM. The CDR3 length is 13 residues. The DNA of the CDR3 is TGTGCCAGCAGTCCACAGGGGGCGCGCGGCTACACCTTC. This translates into CASSPQGARGYTF.

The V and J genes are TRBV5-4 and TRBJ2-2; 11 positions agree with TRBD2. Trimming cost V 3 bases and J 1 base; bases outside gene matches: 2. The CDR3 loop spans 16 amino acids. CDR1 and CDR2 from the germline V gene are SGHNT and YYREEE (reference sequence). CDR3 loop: CASSSGLAENTGELFF. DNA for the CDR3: TGTGCCAGCAGCTCGGGACTAGCGGAGAACACCGGGGAGCTGTTTTTT.

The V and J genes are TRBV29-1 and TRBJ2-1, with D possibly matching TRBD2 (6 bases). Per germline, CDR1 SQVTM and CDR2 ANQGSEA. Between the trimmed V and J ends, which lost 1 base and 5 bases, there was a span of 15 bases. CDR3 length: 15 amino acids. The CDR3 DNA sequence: TGCAGCGTTGAAGGACGGGGACTGAGAAACAATGAGCAGTTCTTC. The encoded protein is CSVEGRGLRNNEQFF.

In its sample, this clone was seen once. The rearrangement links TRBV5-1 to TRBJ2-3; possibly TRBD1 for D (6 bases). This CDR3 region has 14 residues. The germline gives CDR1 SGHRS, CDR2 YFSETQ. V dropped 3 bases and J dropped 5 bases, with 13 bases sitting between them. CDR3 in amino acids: CASSWDTPGDTQYF. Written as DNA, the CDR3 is TGCGCCAGCAGCTGGGACACGCCGGGAGATACGCAGTATTTT.

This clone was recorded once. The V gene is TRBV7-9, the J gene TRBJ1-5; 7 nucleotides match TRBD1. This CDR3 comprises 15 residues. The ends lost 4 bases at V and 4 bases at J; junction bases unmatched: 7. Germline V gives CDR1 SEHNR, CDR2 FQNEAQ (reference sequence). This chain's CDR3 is CASSSDREGNQPQHF. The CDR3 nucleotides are TGTGCCAGCAGCTCCGACAGGGAAGGGAATCAGCCCCAGCATTTT.

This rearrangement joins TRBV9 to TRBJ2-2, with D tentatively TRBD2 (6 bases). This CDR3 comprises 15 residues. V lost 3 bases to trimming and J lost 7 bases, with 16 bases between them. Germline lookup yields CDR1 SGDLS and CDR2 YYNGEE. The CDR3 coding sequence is TGTGCCAGCAGCGACGCCCTGACTAGTGGCGGGGAGCTGTTTTTT. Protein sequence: CASSDALTSGGELFF. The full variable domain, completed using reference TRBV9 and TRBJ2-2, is DSGVTQTPKHLITATGQRVTLRCSPRSGDLSVYWYQQSLDQGLQFLIQYYNGEERAKGNILERFSAQQFPDLHSELNLSSLELGDSALYFCASSDALTSGGELFFGEGSRLTVL.

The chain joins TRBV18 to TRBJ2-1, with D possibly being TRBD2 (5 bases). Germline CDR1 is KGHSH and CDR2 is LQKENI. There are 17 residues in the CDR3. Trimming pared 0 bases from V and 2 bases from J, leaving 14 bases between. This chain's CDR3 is CASSPPRVTDPYNEQFF. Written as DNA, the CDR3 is TGTGCCAGCTCACCACCGAGGGTCACAGACCCCTACAATGAGCAGTTCTTC.

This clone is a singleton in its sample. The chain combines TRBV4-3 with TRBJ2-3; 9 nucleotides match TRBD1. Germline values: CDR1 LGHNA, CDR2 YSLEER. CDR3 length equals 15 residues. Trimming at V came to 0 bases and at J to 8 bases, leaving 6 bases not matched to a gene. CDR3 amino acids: CASSQDYRGQGTQYF. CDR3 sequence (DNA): TGCGCCAGCAGCCAAGATTACAGGGGGCAGGGTACGCAGTATTTT.